This note documents a single T cell receptor beta chain sequence. Its antigen is unidentified. Assay used: immunoSEQ multiplex PCR; TCRdb lists only in-frame clones, some missing. This sample has 50,000 or so clones; 65% to 80% occur once, and the top ten carry about 10%. This entry is derived from a study of T cell clones after liver transplantation. Study-level information: Immunosuppression withdrawal was tried within 2 years after liver transplantation in this trial. Tolerance: complete withdrawal held at least one year, liver enzymes staying within twice normal. Regarding the study as a whole: These preliminary findings come from unstandardized post-transplant sampling times. Rather than being deleted, graft donor-reactive T cells may have moved into the graft.

The CDR3 totals 16 residues. J gave up 6 bases and V 2 bases, and 6 bases lay outside the gene matches. CDR1 is MNHNS, CDR2 SASEGT, per germline. Source: CD4+ T cells from blood, taken more than 53 months after liver transplant. This clonotype was obtained from a human patient who received a liver transplant. The T cells may partly be graft donor cells. The V gene is TRBV6-1, the J gene TRBJ1-6, with 8 nucleotides matching TRBD1. The CDR3 here is CASSEPGTGLNSPLHF. The CDR3 DNA reads TGTGCCAGCAGTGAACCCGGGACAGGTCTTAATTCACCCCTCCACTTT.